This TCR beta chain was captured by sequencing in a study of T-cell reconstitution after alpha-beta-depleted transplantation in children. To note about this clonotype: Its antigen is unknown.

The CDR3 spans 13 residues. V gave up 6 bases and J gave up 7 bases, with 12 bases separating them. The germline V gene has CDR1 MNHEY and CDR2 SVGEGT. Unique molecular identifiers tagged the TCRbeta library. A single record per CDR3 protein comes from TCRdb applying MiXCR to the PCR reads. The repertoire consists of fewer than 700,000 distinct CDR3 sequences, with 10% to 15% occurring once and the leading ten covering about 2.2%. Study outcomes and limitations: When one year had passed after transplant, most T-cell counts and diversity came from newly produced T cells.

The TCR comes from a male patient aged 5 to 17 who had a stem cell transplant for acute myeloid leukemia, so the T cells may come from the graft donor. This sample comprised PBMCs, mostly from graft donor cells, obtained 360 days after TCRalphabeta/CD19-depleted stem cell transplant. The J gene is TRBJ1-4, the V gene TRBV6-2 or TRBV6-3; no reliable D call. The CDR3 DNA is TGTGCCAGCAGACCCGGACTGAGTGAAAAACTGTTTTTT. The encoded protein is CASRPGLSEKLFF.